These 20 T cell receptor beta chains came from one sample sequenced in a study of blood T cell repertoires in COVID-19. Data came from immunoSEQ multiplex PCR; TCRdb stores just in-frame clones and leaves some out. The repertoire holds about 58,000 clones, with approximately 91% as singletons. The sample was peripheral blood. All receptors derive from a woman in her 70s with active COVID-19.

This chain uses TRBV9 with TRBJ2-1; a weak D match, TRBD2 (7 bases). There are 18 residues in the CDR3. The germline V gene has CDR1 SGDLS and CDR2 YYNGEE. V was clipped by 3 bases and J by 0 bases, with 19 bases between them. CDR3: CASSAEGGGVTSYNEQFF. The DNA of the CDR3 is TGTGCCAGCAGCGCCGAGGGAGGGGGGGTCACCTCCTACAATGAGCAGTTCTTC.

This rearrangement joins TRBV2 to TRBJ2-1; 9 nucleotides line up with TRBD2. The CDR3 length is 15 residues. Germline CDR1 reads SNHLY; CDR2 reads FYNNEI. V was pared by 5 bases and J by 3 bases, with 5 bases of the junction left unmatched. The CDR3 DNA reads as TGTGCCAGCAGTACCGGGACTAGCTTCTACAATGAGCAGTTCTTC. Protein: CASSTGTSFYNEQFF.

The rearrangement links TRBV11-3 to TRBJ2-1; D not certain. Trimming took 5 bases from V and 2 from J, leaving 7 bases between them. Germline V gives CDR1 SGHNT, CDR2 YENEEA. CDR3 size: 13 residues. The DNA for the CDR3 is TGTGCCAGCAGCCGTTTCGCCTACAATGAGCAGTTCTTC. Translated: CASSRFAYNEQFF.

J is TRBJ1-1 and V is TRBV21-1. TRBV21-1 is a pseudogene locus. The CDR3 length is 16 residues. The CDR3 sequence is CASTCYHRRRNTEAFF. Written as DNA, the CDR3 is TGTGCCAGTACCTGTTACCATAGGCGGAGGAACACTGAAGCTTTCTTT.

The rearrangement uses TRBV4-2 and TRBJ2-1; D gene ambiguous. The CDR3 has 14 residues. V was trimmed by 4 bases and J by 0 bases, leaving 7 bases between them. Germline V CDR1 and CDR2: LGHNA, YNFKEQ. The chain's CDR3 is CASSLPGSYNEQFF. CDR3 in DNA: TGTGCCAGCAGCCTGCCAGGCTCCTACAATGAGCAGTTCTTC.

The CDR3 bases are TGTGCCAGCAGTTTAGTAAGGGGCGGCTCCTACGAGCAGTACTTC. Its protein product is CASSLVRGGSYEQYF. This chain joins TRBV27 and TRBJ2-7, with D perhaps TRBD1 (5 bases). This CDR3 contains 15 residues. Germline V gene lookup returns CDR1 MNHEY and CDR2 SMNVEV (reference sequence). The germline V and J ends were trimmed by 2 bases and 0 bases, with 11 bases remaining between them.

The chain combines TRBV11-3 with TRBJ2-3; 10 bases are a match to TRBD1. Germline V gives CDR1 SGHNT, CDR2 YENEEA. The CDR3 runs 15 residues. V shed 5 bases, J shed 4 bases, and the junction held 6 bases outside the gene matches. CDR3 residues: CASSPRTGGPDTQYF. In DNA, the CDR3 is TGTGCCAGCAGCCCCCGGACAGGGGGACCAGATACGCAGTATTTT.

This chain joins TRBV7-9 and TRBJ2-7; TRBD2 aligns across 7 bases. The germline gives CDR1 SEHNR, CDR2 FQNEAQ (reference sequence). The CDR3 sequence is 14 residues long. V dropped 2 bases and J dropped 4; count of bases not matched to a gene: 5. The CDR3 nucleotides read TGTGCCAGCAGCTTACACAGCGGGATTTACGAGCAGTACTTC. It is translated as CASSLHSGIYEQYF.

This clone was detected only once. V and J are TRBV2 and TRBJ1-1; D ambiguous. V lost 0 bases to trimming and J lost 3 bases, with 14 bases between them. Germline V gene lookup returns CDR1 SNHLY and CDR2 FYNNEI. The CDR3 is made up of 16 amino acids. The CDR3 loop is CASSEAPARVDTEAFF. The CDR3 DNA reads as TGTGCCAGCAGTGAAGCTCCGGCGAGGGTAGACACTGAAGCTTTCTTT.

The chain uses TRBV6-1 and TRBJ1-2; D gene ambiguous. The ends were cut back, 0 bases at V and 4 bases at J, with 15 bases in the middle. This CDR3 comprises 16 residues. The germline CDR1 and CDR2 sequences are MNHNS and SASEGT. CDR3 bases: TGTGCCAGCAGTGAAGCGAGTGCCACGGCGGGCTATGGCTACACCTTC. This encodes CASSEASATAGYGYTF.

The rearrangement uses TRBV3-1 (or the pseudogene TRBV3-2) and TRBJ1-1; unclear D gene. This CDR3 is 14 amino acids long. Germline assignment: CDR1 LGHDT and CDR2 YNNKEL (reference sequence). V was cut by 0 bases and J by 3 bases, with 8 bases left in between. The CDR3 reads CASSQDRSYTEAFF. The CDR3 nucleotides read TGTGCCAGCAGCCAAGATCGAAGCTACACTGAAGCTTTCTTT.

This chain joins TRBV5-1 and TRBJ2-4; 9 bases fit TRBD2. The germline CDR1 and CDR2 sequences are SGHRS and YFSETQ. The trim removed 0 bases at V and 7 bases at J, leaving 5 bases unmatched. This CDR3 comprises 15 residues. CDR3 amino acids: CASSLVGGRGNIQYF. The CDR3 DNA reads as TGCGCCAGCAGCTTGGTCGGCGGGAGGGGGAACATTCAGTACTTC.

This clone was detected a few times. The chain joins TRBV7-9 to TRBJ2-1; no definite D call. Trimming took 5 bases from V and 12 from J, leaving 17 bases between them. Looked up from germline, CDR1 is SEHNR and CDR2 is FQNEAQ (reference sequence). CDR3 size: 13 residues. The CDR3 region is CASSPAPELGQFF. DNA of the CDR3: TGTGCCAGCAGCCCCGCTCCGGAGCTTGGGCAGTTCTTC.

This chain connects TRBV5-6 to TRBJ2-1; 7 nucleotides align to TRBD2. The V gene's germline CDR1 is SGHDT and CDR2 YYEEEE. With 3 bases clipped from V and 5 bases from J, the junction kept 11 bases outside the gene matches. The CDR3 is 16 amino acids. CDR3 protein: CASSSGGVGYNNEQFF. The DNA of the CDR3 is TGTGCCAGCAGCTCTGGGGGGGTCGGATACAACAATGAGCAGTTCTTC.

CDR3 nucleotide sequence: TGTGCCAGCAGTGAGGGAGGGACTATCTTCCAAGAGACCCAGTACTTC. It specifies CASSEGGTIFQETQYF. The genes are TRBV6-1 and TRBJ2-5; 7 nucleotides match TRBD2. Per the germline V gene, CDR1 is MNHNS and CDR2 is SASEGT. The CDR3 has 16 amino acids. Germline trimming cut 3 bases from V and 1 base from J; bases unmatched to any gene: 8.

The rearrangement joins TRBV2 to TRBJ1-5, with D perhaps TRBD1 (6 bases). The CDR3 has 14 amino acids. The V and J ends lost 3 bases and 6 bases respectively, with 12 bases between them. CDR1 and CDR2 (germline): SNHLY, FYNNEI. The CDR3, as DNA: TGTGCCAGCAGTGAGACAGACAGGATTCAGCCCCAGCATTTT. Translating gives CASSETDRIQPQHF.

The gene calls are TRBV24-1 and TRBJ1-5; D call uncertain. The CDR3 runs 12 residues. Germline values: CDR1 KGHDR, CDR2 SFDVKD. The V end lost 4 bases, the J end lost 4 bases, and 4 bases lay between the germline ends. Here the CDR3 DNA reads TGTGCCACCAGTGACCTTAATCAGCCCCAGCATTTT. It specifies CATSDLNQPQHF.

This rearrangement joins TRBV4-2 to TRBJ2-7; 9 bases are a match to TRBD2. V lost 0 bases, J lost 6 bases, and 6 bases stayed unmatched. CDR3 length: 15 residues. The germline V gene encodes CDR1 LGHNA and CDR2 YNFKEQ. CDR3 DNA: TGTGCCAGCAGCCAAGAGGTTAGCGGGAGACGCGAGCAGTACTTC. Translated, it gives CASSQEVSGRREQYF.

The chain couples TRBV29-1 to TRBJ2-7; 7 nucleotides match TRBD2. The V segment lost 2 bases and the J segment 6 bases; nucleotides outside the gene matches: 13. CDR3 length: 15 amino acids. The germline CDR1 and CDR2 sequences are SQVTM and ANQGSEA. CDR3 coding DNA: TGCAGCGTTGAACCAATGGGGGGGAGGCCGGGCGAGCAGTACTTC. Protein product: CSVEPMGGRPGEQYF.

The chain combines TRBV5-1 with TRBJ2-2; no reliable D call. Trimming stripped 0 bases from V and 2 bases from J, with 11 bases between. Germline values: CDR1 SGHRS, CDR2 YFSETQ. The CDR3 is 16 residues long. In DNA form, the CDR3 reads TGCGCCAGCAGCTTGGCGATCGCACAAAACACCGGGGAGCTGTTTTTT. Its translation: CASSLAIAQNTGELFF.